What follows are 5 T cell receptor beta chains derived from one specimen sequenced in a study of blood T cell repertoires in COVID-19 (dated by TCRdb to 2020 to 2021). Library preparation was by the immunoSEQ multiplex PCR assay. TCRdb carries this immuneACCESS record with in-frame sequences only. Its versions omit some clonotypes, under half of them owing to an unresolved V gene in the studies checked, with the rest unexplained. The table for this sample lists approximately 210,000 clones; around 80% of them were counted only once. Clones ranked in the top ten supply approximately 4.6% of the sample. Input material: PBMCs or T cells enriched from blood (not recorded which). These receptors originate from a man aged 30-40 years with acute COVID-19.

The genes are TRBV2 and TRBJ1-1; D is unresolved. This CDR3 contains 11 residues. In germline, CDR1 is SNHLY, CDR2 FYNNEI. V was pared by 7 bases and J by 5 bases, with 8 bases between. The CDR3 DNA reads TGTGCCAGCACGGGTCAGACTGAAGCTTTCTTT. It encodes CASTGQTEAFF.

Only one count was recorded for this clone. The chain carries TRBV7-2 and TRBJ2-7; 7 bases fit TRBD2. Looked up from germline, CDR1 is SGHTA and CDR2 is FQGNSA. V lost 5 bases to trimming and J lost 1 base; unmatched junction nucleotides: 5. The CDR3 is 14 amino acids. This CDR3 reads CASSPRTRSYEQYF. Here the CDR3 DNA reads TGTGCCAGCAGCCCCCGGACTAGATCCTACGAGCAGTACTTC.

The chain links TRBV5-6 to TRBJ2-2; 8 nucleotides align to TRBD2. Losses at the gene ends were 4 bases for V and 4 bases for J; bases not matched to a gene: 3. Germline V lookup: CDR1 SGHDT, CDR2 YYEEEE. This CDR3 is 14 amino acids long. This CDR3 reads CASSTGGPTGELFF. The DNA for the CDR3 is TGTGCCAGCAGCACGGGGGGGCCCACCGGGGAGCTGTTTTTT.

This clone was observed a single time. The chain links TRBV30 to TRBJ2-3; TRBD2 might be the D (7 bases). The germline V gene has CDR1 GTSNPN and CDR2 SVGIG (reference sequence). With 4 bases removed from V and 4 bases from J, the gap between germline ends came to 12 bases. The CDR3 is 13 amino acids. The CDR3 is CAWTRGGADTQYF. The CDR3 DNA sequence: TGTGCCTGGACTAGGGGGGGCGCAGATACGCAGTATTTT.

The chain has TRBV5-1 and TRBJ2-1, with a weak D call TRBD2 (5 bases). In germline, CDR1 is SGHRS, CDR2 YFSETQ. This CDR3 is built from 15 residues. The V and J ends lost 0 bases and 2 bases respectively, with 9 bases between them. The CDR3 coding sequence is TGCGCCAGCAGCTTGGAAGCGGCCCCCTACAATGAGCAGTTCTTC. Residues: CASSLEAAPYNEQFF.